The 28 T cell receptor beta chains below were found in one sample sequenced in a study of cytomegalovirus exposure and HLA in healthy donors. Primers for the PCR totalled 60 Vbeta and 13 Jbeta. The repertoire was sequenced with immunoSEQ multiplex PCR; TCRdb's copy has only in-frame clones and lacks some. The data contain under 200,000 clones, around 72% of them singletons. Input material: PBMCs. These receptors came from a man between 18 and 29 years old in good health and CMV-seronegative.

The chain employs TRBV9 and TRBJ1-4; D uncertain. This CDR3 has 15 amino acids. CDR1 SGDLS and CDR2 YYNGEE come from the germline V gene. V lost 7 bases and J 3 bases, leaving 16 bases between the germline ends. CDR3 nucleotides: TGTGCCAGCTCTCCCTTACTCTTACCTAATGAAAAACTGTTTTTT. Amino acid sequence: CASSPLLLPNEKLFF.

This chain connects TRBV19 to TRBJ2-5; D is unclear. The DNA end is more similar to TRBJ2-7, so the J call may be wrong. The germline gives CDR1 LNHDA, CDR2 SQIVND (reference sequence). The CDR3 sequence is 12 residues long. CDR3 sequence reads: CASSMGQYEQYF. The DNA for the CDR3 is TGTGCCAGTAGTATGGGCCAGTACGAGCAGTACTTC.

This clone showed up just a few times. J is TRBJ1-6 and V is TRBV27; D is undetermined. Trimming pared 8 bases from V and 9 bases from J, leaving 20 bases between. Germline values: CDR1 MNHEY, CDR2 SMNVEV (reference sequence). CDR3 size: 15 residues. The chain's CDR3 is CASGPRQAGSSPLHF. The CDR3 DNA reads TGTGCCAGCGGCCCACGCCAGGCCGGCAGTTCACCCCTCCACTTT.

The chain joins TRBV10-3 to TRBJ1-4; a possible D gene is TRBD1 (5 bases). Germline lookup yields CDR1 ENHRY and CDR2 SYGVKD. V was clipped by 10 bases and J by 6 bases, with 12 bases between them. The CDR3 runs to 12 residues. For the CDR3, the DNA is TGTGCCACCCGATCGGGGGATGAAAAACTGTTTTTT. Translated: CATRSGDEKLFF.

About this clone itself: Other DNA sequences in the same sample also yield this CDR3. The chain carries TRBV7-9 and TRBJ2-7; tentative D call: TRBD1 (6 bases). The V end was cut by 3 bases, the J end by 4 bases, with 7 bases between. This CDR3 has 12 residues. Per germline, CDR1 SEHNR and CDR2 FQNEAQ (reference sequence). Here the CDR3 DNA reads TGTGCCAGCAGCTTGACAGGTTACGAGCAGTACTTC. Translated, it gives CASSLTGYEQYF.

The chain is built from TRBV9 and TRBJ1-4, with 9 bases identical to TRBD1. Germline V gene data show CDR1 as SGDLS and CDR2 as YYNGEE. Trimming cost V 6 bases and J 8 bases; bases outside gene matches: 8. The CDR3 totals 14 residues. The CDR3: CASNPGQGGEKLFF. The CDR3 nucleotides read TGTGCCAGCAACCCGGGACAGGGAGGGGAAAAACTGTTTTTT.

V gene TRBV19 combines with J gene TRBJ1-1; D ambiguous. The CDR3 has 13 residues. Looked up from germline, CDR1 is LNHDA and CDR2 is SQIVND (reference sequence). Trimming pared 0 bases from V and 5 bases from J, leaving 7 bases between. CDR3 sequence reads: CASSIERRTEAFF. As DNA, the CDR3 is TGTGCCAGTAGTATAGAACGGAGAACTGAAGCTTTCTTT.

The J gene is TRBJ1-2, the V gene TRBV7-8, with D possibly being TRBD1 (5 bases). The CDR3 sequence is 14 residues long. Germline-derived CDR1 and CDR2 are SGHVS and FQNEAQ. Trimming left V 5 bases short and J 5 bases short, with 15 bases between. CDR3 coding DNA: TGTGCCAGCAGCCCTGAGGGGACTTTTTATGGCTACACCTTC. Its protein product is CASSPEGTFYGYTF.

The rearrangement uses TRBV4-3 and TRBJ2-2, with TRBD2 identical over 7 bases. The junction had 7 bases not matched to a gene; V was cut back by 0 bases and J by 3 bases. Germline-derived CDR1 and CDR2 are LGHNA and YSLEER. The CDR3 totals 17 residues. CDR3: CASSQERLRGDTGELFF. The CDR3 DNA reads TGCGCCAGCAGCCAAGAACGACTCCGGGGGGACACCGGGGAGCTGTTTTTT.

CDR3 sequence (DNA): TGTGCCAGCAGCTCGTGGGGCGGGAGCGATGAGCAGTTCTTC. This sequence encodes CASSSWGGSDEQFF. The chain has TRBV7-2 and TRBJ2-1; 7 positions agree with TRBD2. CDR1 and CDR2 (germline): SGHTA, FQGNSA. Trimming took 4 bases from V and 8 from J; bases not matched to a gene: 8. The CDR3 runs to 14 residues. Together with reference TRBV7-2 and TRBJ2-1, the CDR3 gives the full variable domain: GAGVSQSPSNKVTEKGKDVELRCDPISGHTALYWYRQSLGQGLEFLIYFQGNSAPDKSGLPSDRFSAERTGGSVSTLTIQRTQQEDSAVYLCASSSWGGSDEQFFGPGTRLTVL.

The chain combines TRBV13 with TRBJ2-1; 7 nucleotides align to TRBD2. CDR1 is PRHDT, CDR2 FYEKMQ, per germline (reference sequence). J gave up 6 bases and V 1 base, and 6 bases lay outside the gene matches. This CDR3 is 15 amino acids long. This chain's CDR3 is CASSLEASGPNEQFF. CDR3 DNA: TGTGCCAGCAGCTTAGAGGCTAGCGGACCCAATGAGCAGTTCTTC. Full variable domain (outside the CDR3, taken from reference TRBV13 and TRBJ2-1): AAGVIQSPRHLIKEKRETATLKCYPIPRHDTVYWYQQGPGQDPQFLISFYEKMQSDKGSIPDRFSAQQFSDYHSELNMSSLELGDSALYFCASSLEASGPNEQFFGPGTRLTVL.

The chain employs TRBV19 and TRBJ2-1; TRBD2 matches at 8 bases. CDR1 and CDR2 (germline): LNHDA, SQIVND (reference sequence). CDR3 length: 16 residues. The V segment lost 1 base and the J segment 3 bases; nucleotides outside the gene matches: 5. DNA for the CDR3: TGTGCCAGTAGTATAGTGGCGGGAGGACTCTACAATGAGCAGTTCTTC. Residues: CASSIVAGGLYNEQFF.

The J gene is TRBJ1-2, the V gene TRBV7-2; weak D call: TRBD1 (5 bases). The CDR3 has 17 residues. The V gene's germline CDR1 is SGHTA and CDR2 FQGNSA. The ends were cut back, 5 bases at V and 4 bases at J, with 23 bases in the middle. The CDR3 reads CASSRFRAQPPGYGYTF. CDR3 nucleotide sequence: TGTGCCAGCAGCCGGTTCAGGGCCCAACCACCGGGCTATGGCTACACCTTC.

The CDR3 region has the DNA TGTGCCAGCAGCGAGGGGGGAGGGTACGAGTACGAGCAGTACTTC. Amino acid sequence: CASSEGGGYEYEQYF. This rearrangement joins TRBV9 to TRBJ2-7, with TRBD2 as a possible D gene (7 bases). Per germline, CDR1 SGDLS and CDR2 YYNGEE. CDR3 length: 15 amino acids. Trimming took off 3 bases at V and 4 bases at J, with 17 bases between the two ends.

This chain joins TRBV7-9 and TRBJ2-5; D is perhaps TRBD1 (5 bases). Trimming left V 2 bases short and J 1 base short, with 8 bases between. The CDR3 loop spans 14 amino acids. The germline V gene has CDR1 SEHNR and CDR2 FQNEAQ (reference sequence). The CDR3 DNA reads TGTGCCAGCAGCTTAATGGGGCTCCAAGAGACCCAGTACTTC. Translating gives CASSLMGLQETQYF.

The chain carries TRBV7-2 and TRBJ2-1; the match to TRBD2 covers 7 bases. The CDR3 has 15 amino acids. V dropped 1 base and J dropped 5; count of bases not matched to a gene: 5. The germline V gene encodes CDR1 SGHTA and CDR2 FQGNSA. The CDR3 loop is CASSLVGGRDNEQFF. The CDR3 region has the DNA TGTGCCAGCAGCTTAGTAGGCGGGAGAGACAATGAGCAGTTCTTC.

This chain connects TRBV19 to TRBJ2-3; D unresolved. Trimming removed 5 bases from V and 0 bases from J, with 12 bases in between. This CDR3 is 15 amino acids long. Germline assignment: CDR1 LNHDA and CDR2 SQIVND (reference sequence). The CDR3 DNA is TGTGCCAGTAGTCCGAGGCCACCTAGCACAGATACGCAGTATTTT. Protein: CASSPRPPSTDTQYF. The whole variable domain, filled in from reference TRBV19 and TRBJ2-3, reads DGGITQSPKYLFRKEGQNVTLSCEQNLNHDAMYWYRQDPGQGLRLIYYSQIVNDFQKGDIAEGYSVSREKKESFPLTVTSAQKNPTAFYLCASSPRPPSTDTQYFGPGTRLTVL.

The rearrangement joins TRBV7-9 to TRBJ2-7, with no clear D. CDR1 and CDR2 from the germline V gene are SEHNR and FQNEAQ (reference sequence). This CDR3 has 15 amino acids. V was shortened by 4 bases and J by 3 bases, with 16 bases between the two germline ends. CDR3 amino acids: CASSSGNGYSYEQYF. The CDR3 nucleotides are TGTGCCAGCAGCTCCGGCAACGGGTATAGCTACGAGCAGTACTTC.

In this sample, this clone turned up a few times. CDR3 residues: CASSRGTDNQPQHF. CDR3 bases: TGCGCCAGCAGCCGCGGGACAGACAATCAGCCCCAGCATTTT. The chain recombines TRBV4-1 with TRBJ1-5, with 7 bases fitting TRBD1. This CDR3 is 14 amino acids long. V lost 4 bases and J lost 3; bases outside the gene matches: 3. The germline V gene has CDR1 MGHRA and CDR2 YSYEKL.

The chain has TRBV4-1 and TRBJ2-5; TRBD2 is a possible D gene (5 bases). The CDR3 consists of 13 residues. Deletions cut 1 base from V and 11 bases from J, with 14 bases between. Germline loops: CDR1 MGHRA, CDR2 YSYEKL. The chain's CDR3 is CASSQVYAEEQYF. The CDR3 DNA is TGCGCCAGCAGCCAAGTATATGCGGAGGAGCAGTACTTC.

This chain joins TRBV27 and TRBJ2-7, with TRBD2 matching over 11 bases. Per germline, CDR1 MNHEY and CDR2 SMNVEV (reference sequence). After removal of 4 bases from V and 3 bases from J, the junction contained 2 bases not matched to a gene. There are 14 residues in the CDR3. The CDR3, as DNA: TGTGCCAGCAGTTCCGGGACTAGCGGCTACGAGCAGTACTTC. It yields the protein CASSSGTSGYEQYF.

CDR3 coding DNA: TGCGCCAGCAGTCCGGGACAGGGGAACTCTGGGGCCAACGTCCTGACTTTC. Its protein is CASSPGQGNSGANVLTF. The gene calls are TRBV10-2 and TRBJ2-6, with 10 bases that match TRBD1. The CDR3 totals 17 residues. J gave up 0 bases and V 5 bases, and 4 bases lay outside the gene matches. CDR1 and CDR2 from the germline V gene are WSHSY and SAAADI.

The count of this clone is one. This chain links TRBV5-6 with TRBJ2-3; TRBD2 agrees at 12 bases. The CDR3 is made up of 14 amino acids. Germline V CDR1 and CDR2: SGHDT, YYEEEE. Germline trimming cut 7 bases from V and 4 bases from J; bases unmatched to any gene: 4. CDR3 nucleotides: TGTGCCAGCCCGGGACTAGCGGGTCCAGATACGCAGTATTTT. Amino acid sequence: CASPGLAGPDTQYF.

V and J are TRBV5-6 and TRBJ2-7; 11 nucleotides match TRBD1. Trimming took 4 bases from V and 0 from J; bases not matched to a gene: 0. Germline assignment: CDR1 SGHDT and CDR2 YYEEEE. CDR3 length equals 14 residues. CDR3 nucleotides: TGTGCCAGCAGCGGGACAGGGGGCTCCTACGAGCAGTACTTC. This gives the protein CASSGTGGSYEQYF.

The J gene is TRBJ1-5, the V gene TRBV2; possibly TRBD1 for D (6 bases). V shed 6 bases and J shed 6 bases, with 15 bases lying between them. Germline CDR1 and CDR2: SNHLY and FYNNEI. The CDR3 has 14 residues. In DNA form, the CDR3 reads TGTGCCAGCAGCATAACAGGGAAAGCTCAGCCCCAGCATTTT. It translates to CASSITGKAQPQHF.

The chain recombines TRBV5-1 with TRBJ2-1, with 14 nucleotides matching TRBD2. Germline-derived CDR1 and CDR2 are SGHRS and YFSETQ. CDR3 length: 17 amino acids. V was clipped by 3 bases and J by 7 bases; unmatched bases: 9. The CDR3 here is CASSWDGLAGGRNEQFF. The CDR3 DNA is TGCGCCAGCAGCTGGGACGGACTAGCGGGAGGACGAAATGAGCAGTTCTTC.

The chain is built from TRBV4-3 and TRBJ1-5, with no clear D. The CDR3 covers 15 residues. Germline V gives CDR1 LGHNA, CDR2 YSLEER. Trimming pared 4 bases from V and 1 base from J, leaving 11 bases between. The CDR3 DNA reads TGCGCCAGCAGCCCCTGGGGAGGGAGCAATCAGCCCCAGCATTTT. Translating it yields CASSPWGGSNQPQHF.

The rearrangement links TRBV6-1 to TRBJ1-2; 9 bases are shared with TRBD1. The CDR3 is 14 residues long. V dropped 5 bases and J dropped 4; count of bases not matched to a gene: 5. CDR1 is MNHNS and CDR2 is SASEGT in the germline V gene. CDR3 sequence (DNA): TGTGCCAGCAGTCGCGCGGACAGGGGCTATGGCTACACCTTC. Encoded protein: CASSRADRGYGYTF.